Here is one TCR beta chain with its context. This specimen belongs to a study of T-cell memory formation after mild COVID-19. The CDR3 runs to 17 residues. Germline V gives CDR1 PRHDT, CDR2 FYEKMQ (reference sequence). With 5 bases removed from V and 4 bases from J, the gap between germline ends came to 20 bases. TCRdb re-called the 5' RACE reads with MiXCR, one entry per CDR3 protein. The repertoire includes roughly 410,000 distinct CDR3 sequences, 20% to 30% of them detected once, and around 8.8% sits in the top ten. Sample: PBMCs or a T cell subset sorted from them (not recorded which). The chain has TRBV13 and TRBJ2-2; no reliable D call. The clonotype comes from an adult woman who had mild COVID-19 (a few samples of this study predate the infection). Cell type and time point are not known. The CDR3, as DNA: TGTGCCAGCAGCATATTCGGACGAATAGGTCTCACCGGGGAGCTGTTTTTT. Encoded protein: CASSIFGRIGLTGELFF.